The 20 T cell receptor beta chains below come from one sample, sequenced in a study of T-cell reconstitution after alpha-beta-depleted transplantation in children. The TCRbeta library incorporated unique molecular identifiers. TCRdb re-called the PCR reads with MiXCR, one entry per CDR3 protein. This sample has 240,000 or so distinct CDR3 sequences; approximately 12% occur once, and the top ten carry about 2.4%. Sequenced material: PBMCs from the stem cell graft donor, taken from the stem cell graft. The source is a human donor who donated a stem cell graft to a child with acute lymphoblastic leukemia.

Ten or more counts support this clonotype. The chain recombines TRBV18 with TRBJ1-2; D is unclear. The CDR3 spans 15 residues. V lost 3 bases and J lost 4, with 15 bases in between. Germline V gene sequence: CDR1 KGHSH, CDR2 LQKENI. CDR3 region: CASSPREYSLYGYTF. CDR3 DNA: TGTGCCAGCTCACCTCGGGAATACTCGCTCTATGGCTACACCTTC. The complete variable domain, with remaining parts taken from reference TRBV18 and TRBJ1-2, reads NAGVMQNPRHLVRRRGQEARLRCSPMKGHSHVYWYRQLPEEGLKFMVYLQKENIIDESGMPKERFSAEFPKEGPSILRIQQVVRGDSAAYFCASSPREYSLYGYTFGSGTRLTVV.

This clonotype was detected ten times or more. V and J are TRBV5-1 and TRBJ1-2, with 8 bases lining up with TRBD1. This CDR3 contains 16 residues. V shed 0 bases, J shed 6 bases, and the junction held 10 bases outside the gene matches. CDR1 and CDR2 from the germline V gene are SGHRS and YFSETQ. The CDR3 reads CASSLDQGALRNGYTF. In DNA, the CDR3 is TGCGCCAGCAGCTTGGATCAGGGGGCGCTGAGAAATGGCTACACCTTC.

The chain recombines TRBV9 with TRBJ2-1; 11 nucleotides agree with TRBD2. The germline V gene encodes CDR1 SGDLS and CDR2 YYNGEE. V was clipped by 4 bases and J by 5 bases; unmatched bases: 5. There are 15 residues in the CDR3. The CDR3 DNA reads as TGTGCCAGCAGCTTCGGGACTAGCGGTCACAATGAGCAGTTCTTC. Encoded protein: CASSFGTSGHNEQFF.

This clonotype was seen at least ten times. This chain links TRBV24-1 with TRBJ2-1; no clear D. Germline V gene data show CDR1 as KGHDR and CDR2 as SFDVKD. V lost 4 bases, J lost 6 bases, and 3 bases lay in between. This CDR3 contains 11 residues. CDR3 sequence (DNA): TGTGCCACCAGTGACCGCAATGAGCAGTTCTTC. Translating gives CATSDRNEQFF.

Only a few counts were recorded for this clonotype. The chain is built from TRBV7-8 and TRBJ2-7; D not certain. Germline loops: CDR1 SGHVS, CDR2 FQNEAQ. This CDR3 is 15 amino acids long. Trimming removed 7 bases from V and 0 bases from J, with 16 bases in between. CDR3 sequence: CASTPAGFSSYEQYF. Written as DNA, the CDR3 is TGTGCCAGCACCCCAGCTGGCTTCAGCTCCTACGAGCAGTACTTC.

This clonotype was observed many times. The CDR3 DNA reads TGTGCCAGCGGCCTAGCGGACTCCTACAATGAGCAGTTCTTC. Its protein is CASGLADSYNEQFF. The chain uses TRBV6-1 and TRBJ2-1; 7 nucleotides align to TRBD2. With V trimmed by 8 bases and J by 0 bases, 4 bases remained unmatched. CDR3 length equals 14 residues. Germline V gene data show CDR1 as MNHNS and CDR2 as SASEGT.

A note on this clonotype: This sequence may be a read error, since a much larger clone differs from it by one base. Since no conserved phenylalanine or tryptophan closes the CDR3, a read error is the likely cause. The J gene is TRBJ1-1, the V gene TRBV7-8, with no clear D. Trimming pared 4 bases from V and 1 base from J, leaving 13 bases between. Germline CDR1 SGHVS, CDR2 FQNEAQ. This CDR3 spans 15 amino acids. The CDR3 region has the DNA TGTGCCAGCAGCTCCCTGTCCCGACCGAACACTGAAGCTTTCTTA. Translating it yields CASSSLSRPNTEAFL.

This clonotype was observed many times. This chain joins TRBV7-2 and TRBJ2-7, with TRBD2 matching over 7 bases. Looked up from germline, CDR1 is SGHTA and CDR2 is FQGNSA. J gave up 1 base and V 4 bases, and 16 bases lay outside the gene matches. CDR3 length: 18 amino acids. This CDR3 reads CASSSNWGGPGGSYEQYF. For the CDR3, the DNA is TGTGCCAGCAGCTCGAATTGGGGAGGGCCAGGAGGGTCCTACGAGCAGTACTTC.

This clonotype was picked up many times. The gene calls are TRBV6-5 and TRBJ2-7; 7 nucleotides align to TRBD1. CDR3 size: 14 residues. V was clipped by 0 bases and J by 4 bases; unmatched bases: 3. Germline CDR1 reads MNHEY; CDR2 reads SVGAGI. The CDR3 DNA reads as TGTGCCAGCAGTTACTCACAGGGGACGTACGAGCAGTACTTC. Translating it yields CASSYSQGTYEQYF.

This clonotype appeared many times. This chain joins TRBV19 and TRBJ2-7; D could derive from TRBD1 or TRBD2 (5 bases each). The CDR3 extends over 14 amino acids. Per the germline V gene, CDR1 is LNHDA and CDR2 is SQIVND (reference sequence). V lost 3 bases and J lost 2, with 11 bases in between. CDR3 protein: CASSMTGATYEQYF. In DNA form, the CDR3 reads TGTGCCAGTAGTATGACCGGGGCCACCTACGAGCAGTACTTC.

The chain has TRBV7-1 and TRBJ2-5, with D possibly matching TRBD2 (6 bases). TRBV7-1 is flagged as an ORF with uncertain function. V lost 3 bases to trimming and J lost 2 bases, with 10 bases between them. The CDR3 contains 14 residues. CDR3 residues: CASSSTRAQETQYF. The CDR3 coding sequence is TGTGCCAGCAGCTCGACTAGGGCACAAGAGACCCAGTACTTC.

At least ten counts were recorded for this clonotype. The chain couples TRBV20-1 to TRBJ1-2; 9 nucleotides line up with TRBD1. After removal of 4 bases from V and 3 bases from J, the junction contained 6 bases not matched to a gene. This CDR3 is built from 14 residues. CDR1 is DFQATT, CDR2 SNEGSKA, per germline (reference sequence). CDR3: CSATDTGGDYGYTF. The CDR3 bases are TGCAGTGCTACAGATACAGGGGGCGACTATGGCTACACCTTC.

This clonotype came up many times. This sequence joins TRBV7-6 and TRBJ1-5; perhaps TRBD1 as D (6 bases). V lost 3 bases and J 4 bases, leaving 13 bases between the germline ends. The CDR3 is made up of 15 amino acids. Looked up from germline, CDR1 is SGHVS and CDR2 is FNYEAQ. The CDR3 loop is CASSLGTDRNQPQHF. For the CDR3, the DNA is TGTGCCAGCAGCTTGGGAACGGACAGAAATCAGCCCCAGCATTTT.

The sample holds many counts of this clonotype. This chain connects TRBV10-3 to TRBJ2-1, with D perhaps TRBD1 (6 bases). V was trimmed by 3 bases and J by 5 bases, leaving 8 bases between them. This CDR3 is 13 amino acids long. In germline, CDR1 is ENHRY, CDR2 SYGVKD. CDR3 sequence (DNA): TGTGCCATCAGTGATAGGGGGAACAATGAGCAGTTCTTC. Protein: CAISDRGNNEQFF.

This clonotype occurred many times. The chain combines TRBV12-3 or TRBV12-4 with TRBJ1-1; tentatively, D is TRBD1 (5 bases). The CDR3 runs 13 residues. V was cut by 6 bases and J by 1 base, with 9 bases left in between. The CDR3 protein is CASRGTENTEAFF. CDR3 bases: TGTGCCAGCAGGGGGACGGAGAACACTGAAGCTTTCTTT.

This clonotype was recorded many times. The chain has TRBV29-1 and TRBJ1-1; D is possibly TRBD1 (5 bases). The CDR3 is 13 residues long. Trimming shortened V by 5 bases and J by 6 bases, and 16 bases separated the two germline ends. From germline, CDR1 is SQVTM and CDR2 ANQGSEA. CDR3 in amino acids: CSVLRTGLPEAFF. CDR3 DNA: TGCAGCGTTCTTAGAACAGGCCTCCCTGAAGCTTTCTTT.

The chain recombines TRBV24-1 with TRBJ1-5; a weak D match, TRBD1 (5 bases). Trimming removed 9 bases from V and 0 bases from J, with 11 bases in between. Germline V gene sequence: CDR1 KGHDR, CDR2 SFDVKD. This CDR3 has 14 residues. CDR3 loop: CATGAGSSNQPQHF. CDR3 DNA: TGTGCCACCGGGGCAGGCTCTAGCAATCAGCCCCAGCATTTT.

This clonotype was counted ten times or more. The V gene is TRBV29-1, the J gene TRBJ2-3; D ambiguous. V was trimmed by 4 bases and J by 2 bases, leaving 13 bases between them. Germline assignment: CDR1 SQVTM and CDR2 ANQGSEA. There are 14 residues in the CDR3. The CDR3 protein is CSVVFVGFTDTQYF. CDR3 nucleotides: TGCAGCGTTGTGTTTGTGGGCTTCACAGATACGCAGTATTTT.

This clonotype was counted at least ten times. This chain connects TRBV18 to TRBJ2-7; 9 bases align to TRBD2. The CDR3 spans 15 residues. Germline CDR1 and CDR2: KGHSH and LQKENI. Trimming took 3 bases from V and 4 from J; bases not matched to a gene: 7. CDR3 amino acids: CASSPRSGGLYEQYF. The CDR3 coding sequence is TGTGCCAGCTCACCCAGGAGCGGGGGGCTATACGAGCAGTACTTC.

There are many counts of this clonotype. This rearrangement joins TRBV6-2 or TRBV6-3 to TRBJ1-2; D is ambiguous. This CDR3 comprises 14 residues. V was clipped by 5 bases and J by 4 bases, with 14 bases between them. Germline V gives CDR1 MNHEY, CDR2 SVGEGT. CDR3 sequence: CASSPGVLPYGYTF. CDR3 nucleotide sequence: TGTGCCAGCAGTCCCGGGGTTCTACCCTATGGCTACACCTTC.